This entry describes one T cell receptor (beta chain). The authors prepared the TCRbeta library with unique molecular identifiers. TCRdb ran MiXCR on the PCR reads and lists one entry per CDR3 protein. The data contain some 390,000 distinct CDR3 sequences, roughly 20% of them singletons. The data were taken from a study of T-cell reconstitution after alpha-beta-depleted transplantation in children. Germline CDR1 LNHNV, CDR2 YYDKDF (reference sequence). The CDR3 runs 16 residues. V dropped 3 bases and J dropped 9; count of bases not matched to a gene: 12. Material: PBMCs from the stem cell graft donor, obtained from the stem cell graft. The receptor was derived from a human donor who donated a stem cell graft to a child with acute myeloid leukemia. The chain links TRBV15 to TRBJ2-7; 12 nucleotides line up with TRBD2. Here the CDR3 reads CATSRGLAGGPLGQYF. CDR3 sequence (DNA): TGTGCCACCAGCAGGGGGCTAGCGGGAGGGCCTCTGGGGCAGTACTTC.